The next 24 T cell receptor beta chains were all read from a single sample in a study of T cells in localized non-small cell lung cancer. Profiled with immunoSEQ multiplex PCR; TCRdb holds only in-frame clones, not every one. Of about 57,000 clones listed, just over 90% are singletons. The source was peripheral blood, collected before any cancer treatment. Every receptor here comes from a man aged 40-75 years with stage I lung adenocarcinoma.

This clone was observed a few times. This chain's CDR3 is CASTEDRGEQYF. The CDR3 coding sequence is TGTGCCAGCACGGAGGACAGGGGCGAGCAGTACTTC. The V and J genes are TRBV2 and TRBJ2-7; 9 bases are shared with TRBD1. Germline loops: CDR1 SNHLY, CDR2 FYNNEI. This CDR3 is built from 12 residues. Trimming took 7 bases from V and 6 from J; bases not matched to a gene: 4.

The CDR3 nucleotides are TGCGCCAGCAGCACCGGGACAGAAGAGACCCAGTACTTC. This translates into CASSTGTEETQYF. The chain is built from TRBV5-1 and TRBJ2-5, with 7 positions matching TRBD1. Trimming took 4 bases from V and 3 from J; bases not matched to a gene: 3. The CDR3 spans 13 residues. Germline-derived CDR1 and CDR2 are SGHRS and YFSETQ. Full variable domain (missing parts from reference TRBV5-1 and TRBJ2-5): KAGVTQTPRYLIKTRGQQVTLSCSPISGHRSVSWYQQTPGQGLQFLFEYFSETQRNKGNFPGRFSGRQFSNSRSEMNVSTLELGDSALYLCASSTGTEETQYFGPGTRLLVL.

The genes are TRBV7-2 and TRBJ2-2; possible D gene TRBD1, 5 bases. Trimming took off 5 bases at V and 9 bases at J, with 10 bases between the two ends. CDR1 is SGHTA, CDR2 FQGNSA, per germline. CDR3 length: 12 amino acids. CDR3 sequence: CASSLRARELFF. In DNA form, the CDR3 reads TGTGCCAGCAGCCTCAGGGCGCGGGAGCTGTTTTTT.

CDR3 nucleotide sequence: TGTGCCAGCAGCTTAGGGTTCCGGGACACTGAAGCTTTCTTT. It specifies CASSLGFRDTEAFF. The V gene is TRBV11-2, the J gene TRBJ1-1; D gene uncertain. This CDR3 is built from 14 residues. CDR1 and CDR2 (germline): SGHAT, FQNNGV. Trimming stripped 1 base from V and 3 bases from J, with 9 bases between.

This sequence joins TRBV18 and TRBJ2-5, with 8 positions matching TRBD1. Losses at the gene ends were 2 bases for V and 3 bases for J; bases not matched to a gene: 11. CDR3 length: 17 residues. The V gene's germline CDR1 is KGHSH and CDR2 LQKENI. The CDR3 nucleotides are TGTGCCAGCTCACCAAGATACTCCGGGACAGGTGAAGAGACCCAGTACTTC. This sequence encodes CASSPRYSGTGEETQYF.

The chain combines TRBV30 with TRBJ1-5; D remains unclear. V lost 0 bases to trimming and J lost 6 bases, with 12 bases between them. The germline V gene encodes CDR1 GTSNPN and CDR2 SVGIG (reference sequence). The CDR3 sequence is 14 residues long. The CDR3 nucleotides read TGTGCCTGGAGTGTACTCACGGAGTCTCAGCCCCAGCATTTT. Its translation is CAWSVLTESQPQHF.

V gene TRBV19 combines with J gene TRBJ1-5; unclear D gene. Germline loops: CDR1 LNHDA, CDR2 SQIVND (reference sequence). Trimming left V 5 bases short and J 3 bases short, with 14 bases between. The CDR3 is 15 residues long. Here the CDR3 reads CASSSWGENNQPQHF. The CDR3 nucleotides are TGTGCCAGTAGTTCATGGGGAGAGAACAATCAGCCCCAGCATTTT.

The genes are TRBV5-1 and TRBJ2-3, with D perhaps TRBD2 (5 bases). Germline V gene data show CDR1 as SGHRS and CDR2 as YFSETQ. Trimming cost V 2 bases and J 4 bases, with 17 bases left between them. This CDR3 region has 16 residues. The CDR3 region is CASSFGGRLYPDTQYF. As DNA, the CDR3 is TGCGCCAGCAGCTTTGGCGGGCGCTTGTACCCAGATACGCAGTATTTT.

The genes are TRBV27 and TRBJ2-7, with 8 bases lining up with TRBD1. This CDR3 is built from 14 residues. Germline assignment: CDR1 MNHEY and CDR2 SMNVEV (reference sequence). V lost 3 bases to trimming and J lost 4 bases; unmatched junction nucleotides: 5. CDR3 DNA: TGTGCCAGCAGTTTCAGACAGGGGCTGTACGAGCAGTACTTC. Encoded protein: CASSFRQGLYEQYF.

The chain couples TRBV19 to TRBJ1-1; 11 bases line up with TRBD1. This CDR3 has 14 amino acids. Germline trimming cut 7 bases from V and 6 bases from J; bases unmatched to any gene: 7. Germline CDR1 is LNHDA and CDR2 is SQIVND (reference sequence). CDR3 DNA: TGTGCCAGTACCCTGGACAGGGGGCTTCCTGAAGCTTTCTTT. Protein sequence: CASTLDRGLPEAFF. Full variable domain (missing parts from reference TRBV19 and TRBJ1-1): DGGITQSPKYLFRKEGQNVTLSCEQNLNHDAMYWYRQDPGQGLRLIYYSQIVNDFQKGDIAEGYSVSREKKESFPLTVTSAQKNPTAFYLCASTLDRGLPEAFFGQGTRLTVV.

The chain joins TRBV18 to TRBJ2-7; possibly TRBD1 for D (6 bases). The CDR3 runs 15 residues. The germline CDR1 and CDR2 sequences are KGHSH and LQKENI. V lost 4 bases, J lost 0 bases, and 13 bases lay in between. CDR3 sequence (DNA): TGTGCCAGCTCACTAAGCCGGGACATCTCCTACGAGCAGTACTTC. This sequence encodes CASSLSRDISYEQYF.

This clone has a single count. The J gene is TRBJ1-2, the V gene TRBV4-1; TRBD1 matches at 9 bases. There are 16 residues in the CDR3. V was pared by 0 bases and J by 5 bases, with 7 bases of the junction left unmatched. CDR1 MGHRA and CDR2 YSYEKL come from the germline V gene. CDR3 amino acids: CASSQEPGQGGYGYTF. The CDR3 coding sequence is TGCGCCAGCAGCCAAGAGCCGGGACAGGGCGGATATGGCTACACCTTC.

The chain links TRBV2 to TRBJ1-1; 8 bases fit TRBD1. Germline loops: CDR1 SNHLY, CDR2 FYNNEI. Germline trimming cut 4 bases from V and 4 bases from J; bases unmatched to any gene: 8. CDR3 length: 15 amino acids. Written as DNA, the CDR3 is TGTGCCAGCAGTGCCATCGGACAGGGTGGCACTGAAGCTTTCTTT. This sequence encodes CASSAIGQGGTEAFF.

The chain uses TRBV7-9 and TRBJ2-2; 16 bases line up with TRBD2. Germline V gene data show CDR1 as SEHNR and CDR2 as FQNEAQ (reference sequence). The CDR3 is made up of 19 amino acids. V lost 4 bases, J lost 1 base, and 6 bases stayed unmatched. This CDR3 reads CASSSEGLAGGMNTGELFF. The CDR3 nucleotides are TGTGCCAGCAGCTCTGAGGGACTAGCGGGAGGGATGAACACCGGGGAGCTGTTTTTT.

This chain links TRBV14 with TRBJ2-1; 7 bases match TRBD2. The germline gives CDR1 SGHDN, CDR2 FVKESK. V lost 3 bases and J lost 4; bases outside the gene matches: 6. This CDR3 has 15 amino acids. The chain's CDR3 is CASSQGGSLYNEQFF. The CDR3 nucleotides are TGTGCCAGCAGCCAGGGCGGGAGTTTATACAATGAGCAGTTCTTC.

The chain uses TRBV28 and TRBJ2-7; perhaps D is TRBD1 or TRBD2 (5 bases each). Germline assignment: CDR1 MDHEN and CDR2 SYDVKM. With 2 bases removed from V and 0 bases from J, the gap between germline ends came to 17 bases. The CDR3 is 17 amino acids. The CDR3 region has the DNA TGTGCCAGCAGTTTAACTCTCGGGACCGACAGCTCCTACGAGCAGTACTTC. Translation gives CASSLTLGTDSSYEQYF.

V is TRBV7-2 and J is TRBJ2-7, with 9 bases that match TRBD1. V lost 4 bases and J lost 7; bases outside the gene matches: 11. Per the germline V gene, CDR1 is SGHTA and CDR2 is FQGNSA. There are 15 residues in the CDR3. This CDR3 is CASSYGTGPAVEQYF. The CDR3 nucleotides read TGTGCCAGCAGCTACGGGACAGGGCCAGCGGTGGAGCAGTACTTC.

The V and J genes are TRBV18 and TRBJ2-5; 7 bases are shared with TRBD1. The CDR3 is 15 residues long. The V gene end was trimmed by 2 bases and the J gene end by 4 bases; junction bases not matched to a gene: 7. Germline V CDR1 and CDR2: KGHSH, LQKENI. CDR3 loop: CASSPTGARRETQYF. The CDR3 nucleotides are TGTGCCAGCTCACCAACAGGGGCGCGCCGAGAGACCCAGTACTTC.

V usage is TRBV15 and J usage is TRBJ2-1; D remains ambiguous. The V gene lost 8 bases and the J gene lost 3 bases, with 8 bases spanning the gap. The germline CDR1 and CDR2 sequences are LNHNV and YYDKDF (reference sequence). The CDR3 runs to 12 residues. In nucleotides, the CDR3 is TGTGCCACCCCCGGGTTCTACAATGAGCAGTTCTTC. It is translated as CATPGFYNEQFF.

V and J are TRBV11-2 and TRBJ2-5, with D perhaps TRBD1 (5 bases). The CDR3 totals 15 residues. Trimming removed 5 bases at V and 5 bases at J, with 18 bases between. Germline V gene data show CDR1 as SGHAT and CDR2 as FQNNGV. The CDR3 spells CASSPQGSFVETQYF. The CDR3, as DNA: TGTGCCAGCAGCCCGCAGGGCTCATTTGTGGAGACCCAGTACTTC.

The chain combines TRBV9 with TRBJ2-7; a possible D gene is TRBD2 (7 bases). CDR3 length: 15 amino acids. V was pared by 0 bases and J by 3 bases, with 13 bases between. Germline-derived CDR1 and CDR2 are SGDLS and YYNGEE. This CDR3 reads CASSVGLGGGYEQYF. Here the CDR3 DNA reads TGTGCCAGCAGCGTAGGTTTAGGGGGGGGCTACGAGCAGTACTTC.

The chain employs TRBV5-6 and TRBJ2-4; D not certain. The ends were cut back, 2 bases at V and 1 base at J, with 7 bases in the middle. Per germline, CDR1 SGHDT and CDR2 YYEEEE. The CDR3 contains 14 residues. In DNA, the CDR3 is TGTGCCAGCAGCTTACGAATTGCCAAAAACATTCAGTACTTC. Encoded protein: CASSLRIAKNIQYF.

The chain has TRBV6-5 and TRBJ2-3, with TRBD1 identical over 9 bases. The CDR3 totals 15 residues. J gave up 1 base and V 7 bases, and 6 bases lay outside the gene matches. Germline-derived CDR1 and CDR2 are MNHEY and SVGAGI. The CDR3 here is CASTSRTGGTDTQYF. CDR3 sequence (DNA): TGTGCCAGCACATCGCGGACAGGGGGCACAGATACGCAGTATTTT.

The chain links TRBV5-4 to TRBJ1-4, with 7 bases that match TRBD1. The CDR3 runs 14 residues. Trimming at V came to 4 bases and at J to 8 bases, leaving 8 bases not matched to a gene. Germline CDR1 reads SGHNT; CDR2 reads YYREEE (reference sequence). The CDR3 protein is CASSPDRVGEKLFF. CDR3 sequence (DNA): TGTGCCAGCAGCCCAGACAGGGTGGGAGAAAAACTGTTTTTT.